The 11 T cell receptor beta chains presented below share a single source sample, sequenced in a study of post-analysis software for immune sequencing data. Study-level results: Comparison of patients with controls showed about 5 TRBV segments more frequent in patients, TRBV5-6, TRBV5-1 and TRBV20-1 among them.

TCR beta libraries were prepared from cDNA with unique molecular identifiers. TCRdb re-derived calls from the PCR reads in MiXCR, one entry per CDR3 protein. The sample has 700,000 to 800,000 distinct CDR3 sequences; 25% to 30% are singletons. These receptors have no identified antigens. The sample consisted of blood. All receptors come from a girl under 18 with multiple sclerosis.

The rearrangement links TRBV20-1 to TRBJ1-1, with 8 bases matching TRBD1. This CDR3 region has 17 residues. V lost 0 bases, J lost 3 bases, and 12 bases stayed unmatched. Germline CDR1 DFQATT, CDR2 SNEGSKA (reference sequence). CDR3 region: CSARDFGQGAVDTEAFF. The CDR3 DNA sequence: TGCAGTGCTAGAGATTTTGGACAGGGTGCCGTAGACACTGAAGCTTTCTTT.

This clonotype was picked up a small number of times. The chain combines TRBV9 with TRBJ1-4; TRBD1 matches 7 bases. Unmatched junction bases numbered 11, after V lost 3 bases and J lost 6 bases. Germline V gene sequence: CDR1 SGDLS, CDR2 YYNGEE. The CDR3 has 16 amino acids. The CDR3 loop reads CASSAGDSRSDEKLFF. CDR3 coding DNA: TGTGCCAGCAGCGCAGGGGACAGCCGGTCGGATGAAAAACTGTTTTTT.

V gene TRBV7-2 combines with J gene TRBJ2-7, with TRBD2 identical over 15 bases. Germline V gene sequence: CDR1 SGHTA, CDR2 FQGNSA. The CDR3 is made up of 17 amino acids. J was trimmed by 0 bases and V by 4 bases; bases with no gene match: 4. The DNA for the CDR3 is TGTGCCAGCAGCTGGACTAGCGGGAGGGCCAGCTCCTACGAGCAGTACTTC. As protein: CASSWTSGRASSYEQYF.

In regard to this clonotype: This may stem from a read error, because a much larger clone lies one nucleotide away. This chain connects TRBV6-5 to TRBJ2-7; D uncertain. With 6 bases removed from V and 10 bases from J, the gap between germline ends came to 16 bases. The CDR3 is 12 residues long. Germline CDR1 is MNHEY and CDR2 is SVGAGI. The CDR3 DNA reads TGTGCCAGCAGCCAGGCCGGCGAGGCCCAGTACTTC. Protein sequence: CASSQAGEAQYF.

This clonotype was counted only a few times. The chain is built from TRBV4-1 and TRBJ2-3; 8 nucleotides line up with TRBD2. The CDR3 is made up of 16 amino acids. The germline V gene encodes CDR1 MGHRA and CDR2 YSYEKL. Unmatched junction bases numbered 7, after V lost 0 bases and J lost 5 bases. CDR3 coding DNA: TGCGCCAGCAGCCAAGAAGGGCGGGGGGACCGAGATACGCAGTATTTT. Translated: CASSQEGRGDRDTQYF.

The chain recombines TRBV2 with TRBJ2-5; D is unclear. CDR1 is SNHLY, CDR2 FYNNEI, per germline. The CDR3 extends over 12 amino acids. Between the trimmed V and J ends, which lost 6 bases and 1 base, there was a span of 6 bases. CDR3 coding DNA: TGTGCCAGCAGGGTGATCCAAGAGACCCAGTACTTC. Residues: CASRVIQETQYF.

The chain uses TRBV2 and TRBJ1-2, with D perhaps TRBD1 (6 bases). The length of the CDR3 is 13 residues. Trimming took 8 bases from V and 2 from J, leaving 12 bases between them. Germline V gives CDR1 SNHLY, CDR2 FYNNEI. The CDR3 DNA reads TGTGCCAGCCCGGACAGCTCGAACTATGGCTACACCTTC. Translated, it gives CASPDSSNYGYTF.

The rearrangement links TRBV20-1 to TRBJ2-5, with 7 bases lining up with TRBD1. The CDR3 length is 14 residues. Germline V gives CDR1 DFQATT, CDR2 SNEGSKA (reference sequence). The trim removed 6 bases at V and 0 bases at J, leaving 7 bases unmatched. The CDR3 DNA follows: TGCAGTGCGAAGGACAGGAGGAACCAAGAGACCCAGTACTTC. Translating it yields CSAKDRRNQETQYF.

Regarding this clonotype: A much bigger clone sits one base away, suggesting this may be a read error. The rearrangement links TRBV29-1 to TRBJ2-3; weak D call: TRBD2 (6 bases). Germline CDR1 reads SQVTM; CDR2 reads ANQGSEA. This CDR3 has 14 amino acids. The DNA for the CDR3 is TGCAGCGTTGAAAAGCGGGCAGTCACAGATGCGCAGTATTTT. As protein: CSVEKRAVTDAQYF.

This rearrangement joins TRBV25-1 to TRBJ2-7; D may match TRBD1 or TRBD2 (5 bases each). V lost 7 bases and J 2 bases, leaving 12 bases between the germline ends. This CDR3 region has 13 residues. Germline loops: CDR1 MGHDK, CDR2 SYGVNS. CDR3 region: CASTTGATYEQYF. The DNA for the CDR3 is TGTGCCAGCACGACCGGGGCTACCTACGAGCAGTACTTC.

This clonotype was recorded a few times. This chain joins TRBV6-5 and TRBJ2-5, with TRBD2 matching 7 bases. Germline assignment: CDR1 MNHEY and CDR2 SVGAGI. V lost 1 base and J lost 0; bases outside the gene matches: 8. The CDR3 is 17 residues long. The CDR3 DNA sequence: TGTGCCAGCAGTTACTTCCTCGGGAGGCGGTACCAAGAGACCCAGTACTTC. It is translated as CASSYFLGRRYQETQYF.